The rows below give T cell receptor beta chains drawn from one sample of a study of blood T cell repertoires in COVID-19. Sequencing used immunoSEQ multiplex PCR; TCRdb keeps in-frame clones, though not all of them. The sample has around 120,000 clones; roughly 83% are singletons. Sequenced sample: peripheral blood. These receptors all come from a woman aged 80 or older with acute or convalescent COVID-19. CDR3s include the opening cysteine and the closing phenylalanine or tryptophan. A D gene is named only where the DNA matches it firmly. Clone size is not always given. Where it is, it says once, few, many or a class for expanded clones.

clone_size	v_call	j_call	d_call	cdr3_aa	cdr3_nt
-	TRBV7-9	TRBJ1-1	-	CASSLLAGDTEAFF	TGTGCCAGCAGCTTATTGGCGGGGGACACTGAAGCTTTCTTT
-	TRBV7-8	TRBJ1-1	-	CASSFQMGAATEAFF	TGTGCCAGCAGCTTTCAGATGGGGGCGGCGACTGAAGCTTTCTTT
few	TRBV7-8	TRBJ1-1	-	CASSLGPVNTEAFF	TGTGCCAGCAGCTTGGGGCCGGTGAACACTGAAGCTTTCTTT
once	TRBV7-9	TRBJ1-2	TRBD1	CASSLIPGQGRDYGYTF	TGTGCCAGCAGCTTAATCCCGGGACAGGGGAGGGACTATGGCTACACCTTC
-	TRBV18	TRBJ2-7	-	CASSPAAVEQYF	TGTGCCAGCTCACCAGCAGCGGTCGAGCAGTACTTC
-	TRBV6-2/TRBV6-3	TRBJ2-4	TRBD1	CASSYRAPQGISKNIQYF	TGTGCCAGCAGTTACCGGGCCCCACAGGGGATCTCCAAAAACATTCAGTACTTC
-	TRBV6-5	TRBJ1-6	-	CASSYSNRVNSPLHF	TGTGCCAGCAGTTACTCGAACAGGGTAAATTCACCCCTCCACTTT
-	TRBV15	TRBJ2-2	TRBD1	CATSRASGTGQAGELFF	TGTGCCACCAGCAGAGCTTCCGGGACAGGGCAGGCCGGGGAGCTGTTTTTT
-	TRBV25-1	TRBJ1-2	TRBD1	CASRSDRGAGYTF	TGTGCCAGCAGATCGGACAGGGGAGCTGGCTACACCTTC
once	TRBV6-5	TRBJ1-2	TRBD1	CASSSTGVGYTF	TGTGCCAGCAGTTCGACAGGGGTCGGCTACACCTTC
-	TRBV4-3	TRBJ1-6	-	CASSQDENRWYSPLHF	TGCGCCAGCAGCCAAGATGAGAACAGGTGGTATTCACCCCTCCACTTT
-	TRBV18	TRBJ1-4	-	CASSQRTVGETNEKLFF	TGTGCCAGCTCACAACGGACAGTTGGGGAAACTAATGAAAAACTGTTTTTT
-	TRBV19	TRBJ1-5	-	CASSIEQGDQPQHF	TGTGCCAGTAGTATAGAACAGGGTGATCAGCCCCAGCATTTT
once	TRBV3-1/TRBV3-2	TRBJ1-4	-	CASSRDSSNEKLFF	TGTGCCAGCAGTCGAGACAGTTCCAATGAAAAACTGTTTTTT
-	TRBV2	TRBJ2-5	-	CASSVFGVQETQYF	TGTGCCAGCAGTGTATTCGGAGTCCAAGAGACCCAGTACTTC
-	TRBV4-2	TRBJ2-5	TRBD2	CASSQHFPRGEETQYF	TGTGCCAGCAGCCAACATTTCCCGCGGGGGGAAGAGACCCAGTACTTC
-	TRBV7-2	TRBJ2-5	-	CASSFSEGGQETQYF	TGTGCCAGCAGCTTCTCAGAAGGGGGACAAGAGACCCAGTACTTC